The clone carrying this T cell receptor (beta chain) was seen a single time. The antigen is undetermined. This specimen comes from a study of shared clonotypes between healthy human individuals. Turning to the study itself: Used for every donor were three CD4 naive, three CD4 memory, two CD8 naive and one CD8 memory plate. General study points: It was the non-shared clonotypes that had lower generation probabilities than clonotypes shared by all four donors. Having only a few donors restricted how much genetic and exposure-history diversity was captured.

The genomic DNA of each subset was split evenly across several immunoSEQ plates. Only in-frame clones appear in the TCRdb table, and some are missing; sequencing was by immunoSEQ multiplex PCR. The data hold over 2 million clones, with roughly 90% observed a single time. Germline lookup yields CDR1 SGHTA and CDR2 FQGNSA. The CDR3 has 16 residues. Trimming removed 5 bases at V and 1 base at J, with 17 bases between. The V and J genes are TRBV7-2 and TRBJ1-1; the D gene is possibly TRBD1 (5 bases). The sample taken for sequencing was naive CD4+ T cells from PBMCs. Subset noted: CD45RA+ positively selected. This sequence was found in a man younger than 30 in good health. Some clones in this sample may be carry-over from other donors' samples. In DNA, the CDR3 is TGTGCCAGCAGCGAACACGGACGGGGGAGGAACACTGAAGCTTTCTTT. Translating gives CASSEHGRGRNTEAFF.